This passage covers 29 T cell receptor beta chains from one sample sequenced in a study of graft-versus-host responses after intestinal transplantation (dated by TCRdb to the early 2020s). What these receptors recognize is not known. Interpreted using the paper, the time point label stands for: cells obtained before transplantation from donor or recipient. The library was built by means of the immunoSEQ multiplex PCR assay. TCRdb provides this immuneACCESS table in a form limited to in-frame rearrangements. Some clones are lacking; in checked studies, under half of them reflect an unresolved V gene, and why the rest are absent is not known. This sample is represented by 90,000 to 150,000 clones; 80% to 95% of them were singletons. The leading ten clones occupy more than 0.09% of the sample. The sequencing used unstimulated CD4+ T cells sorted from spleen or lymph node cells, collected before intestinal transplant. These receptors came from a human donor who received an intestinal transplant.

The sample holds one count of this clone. DNA of the CDR3: TGTGCCAGCAGCTTAGCCAGTATAACCTACGAGCAGTACTTC. It specifies CASSLASITYEQYF. The V call is TRBV7-2, the J call TRBJ2-7; D not resolved. This CDR3 is 14 amino acids long. Per germline, CDR1 SGHTA and CDR2 FQGNSA. Trimming shortened V by 0 bases and J by 2 bases, and 8 bases separated the two germline ends.

CDR3 amino acids: CASSLVGYEQYF. Here the CDR3 DNA reads TGTGCCAGCAGCTTAGTCGGTTACGAGCAGTACTTC. The genes are TRBV7-9 and TRBJ2-7; no clear D. Germline CDR1 reads SEHNR; CDR2 reads FQNEAQ (reference sequence). V was pared by 1 base and J by 4 bases, with 5 bases between. There are 12 residues in the CDR3.

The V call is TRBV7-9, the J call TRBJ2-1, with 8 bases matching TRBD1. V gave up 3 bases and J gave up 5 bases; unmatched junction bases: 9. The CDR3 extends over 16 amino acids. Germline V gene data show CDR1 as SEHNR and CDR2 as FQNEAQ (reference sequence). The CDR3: CASSFTGQGPNNEQFF. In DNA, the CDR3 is TGTGCCAGCAGCTTCACCGGACAGGGCCCTAACAATGAGCAGTTCTTC.

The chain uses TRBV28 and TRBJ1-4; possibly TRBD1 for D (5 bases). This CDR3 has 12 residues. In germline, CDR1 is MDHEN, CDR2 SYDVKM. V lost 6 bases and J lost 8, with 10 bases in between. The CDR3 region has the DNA TGTGCCAGCAGCGCCGGGGGGGAAAAACTGTTTTTT. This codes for CASSAGGEKLFF.

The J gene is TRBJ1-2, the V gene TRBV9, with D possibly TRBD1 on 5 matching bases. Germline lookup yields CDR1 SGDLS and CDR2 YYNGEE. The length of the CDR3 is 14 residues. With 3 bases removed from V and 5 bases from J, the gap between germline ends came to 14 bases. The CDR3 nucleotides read TGTGCCAGCAGCGCAAAACAGGTTGGATATGGCTACACCTTC. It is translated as CASSAKQVGYGYTF.

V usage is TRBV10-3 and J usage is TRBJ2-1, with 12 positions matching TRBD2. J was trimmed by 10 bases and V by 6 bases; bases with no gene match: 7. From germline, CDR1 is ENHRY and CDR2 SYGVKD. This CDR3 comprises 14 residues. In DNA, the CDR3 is TGTGCCATCAGGGCGACTAGCGGGAGTCGGGAGCAGTTCTTC. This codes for CAIRATSGSREQFF.

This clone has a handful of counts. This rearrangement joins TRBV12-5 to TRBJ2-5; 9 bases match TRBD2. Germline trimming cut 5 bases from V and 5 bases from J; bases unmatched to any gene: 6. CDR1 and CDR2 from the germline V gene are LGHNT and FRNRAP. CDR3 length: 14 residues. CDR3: CASGPGLARETQYF. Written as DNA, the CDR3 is TGTGCTAGTGGTCCGGGACTAGCCAGGGAGACCCAGTACTTC. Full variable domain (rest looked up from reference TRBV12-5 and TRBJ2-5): DARVTQTPRHKVTEMGQEVTMRCQPILGHNTVFWYRQTMMQGLELLAYFRNRAPLDDSGMPKDRFSAEMPDATLATLKIQPSEPRDSAVYFCASGPGLARETQYFGPGTRLLVL.

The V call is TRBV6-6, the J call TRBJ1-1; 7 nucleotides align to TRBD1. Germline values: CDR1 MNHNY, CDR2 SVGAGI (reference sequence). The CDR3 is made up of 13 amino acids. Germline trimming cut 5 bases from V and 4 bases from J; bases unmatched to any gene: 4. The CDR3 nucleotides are TGTGCCAGCAGTCTCAGGGGGGGCACTGAAGCTTTCTTT. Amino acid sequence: CASSLRGGTEAFF.

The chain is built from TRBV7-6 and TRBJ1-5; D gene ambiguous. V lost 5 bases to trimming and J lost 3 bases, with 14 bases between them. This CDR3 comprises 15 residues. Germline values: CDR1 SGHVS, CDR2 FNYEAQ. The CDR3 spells CASSLGPPPNQPQHF. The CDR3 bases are TGTGCCAGCAGCCTAGGCCCCCCACCCAATCAGCCCCAGCATTTT.

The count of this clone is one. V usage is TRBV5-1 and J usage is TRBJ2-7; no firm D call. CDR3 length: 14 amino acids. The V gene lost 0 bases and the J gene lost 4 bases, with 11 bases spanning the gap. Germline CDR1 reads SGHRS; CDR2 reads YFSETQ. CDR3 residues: CASSLAVSRYEQYF. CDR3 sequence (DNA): TGCGCCAGCAGCTTGGCGGTCAGCCGATACGAGCAGTACTTC.

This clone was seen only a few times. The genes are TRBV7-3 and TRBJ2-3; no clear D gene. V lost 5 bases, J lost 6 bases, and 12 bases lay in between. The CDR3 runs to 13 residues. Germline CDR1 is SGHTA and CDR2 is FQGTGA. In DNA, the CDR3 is TGTGCCAGCAGCCCGTCCCCTCGGGATACGCAGTATTTT. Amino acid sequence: CASSPSPRDTQYF. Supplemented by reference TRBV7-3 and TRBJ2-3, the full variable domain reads GAGVSQTPSNKVTEKGKYVELRCDPISGHTALYWYRQSLGQGPEFLIYFQGTGAADDSGLPNDRFFAVRPEGSVSTLKIQRTERGDSAVYLCASSPSPRDTQYFGPGTRLTVL.

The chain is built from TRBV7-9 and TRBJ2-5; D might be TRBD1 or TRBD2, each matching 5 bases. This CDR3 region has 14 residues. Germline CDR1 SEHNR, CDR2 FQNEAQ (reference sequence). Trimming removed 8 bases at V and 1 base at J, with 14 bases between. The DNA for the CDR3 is TGTGCCAGCCTCCGGGACCCATTCCAAGAGACCCAGTACTTC. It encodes CASLRDPFQETQYF.

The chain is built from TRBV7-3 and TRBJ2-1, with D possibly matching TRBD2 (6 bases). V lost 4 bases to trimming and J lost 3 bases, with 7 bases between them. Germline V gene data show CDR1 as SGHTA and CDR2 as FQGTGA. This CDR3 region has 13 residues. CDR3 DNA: TGTGCCAGCAGCTCGACTAGCTACAATGAGCAGTTCTTC. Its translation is CASSSTSYNEQFF.

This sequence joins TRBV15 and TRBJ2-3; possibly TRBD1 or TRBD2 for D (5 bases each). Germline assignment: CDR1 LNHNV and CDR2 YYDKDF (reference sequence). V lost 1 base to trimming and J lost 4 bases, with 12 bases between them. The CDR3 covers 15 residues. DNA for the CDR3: TGTGCCACCAGCAGAGGCAGAGGGGTCCCAGATACGCAGTATTTT. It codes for CATSRGRGVPDTQYF.

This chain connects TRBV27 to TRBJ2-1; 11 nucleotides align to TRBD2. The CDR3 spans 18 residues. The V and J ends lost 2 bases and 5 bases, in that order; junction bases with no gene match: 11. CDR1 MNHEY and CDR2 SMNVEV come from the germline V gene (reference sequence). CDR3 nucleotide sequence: TGTGCCAGCAGTTTACGAACGGGGGGGACTAGCGGAAACAATGAGCAGTTCTTC. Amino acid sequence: CASSLRTGGTSGNNEQFF.

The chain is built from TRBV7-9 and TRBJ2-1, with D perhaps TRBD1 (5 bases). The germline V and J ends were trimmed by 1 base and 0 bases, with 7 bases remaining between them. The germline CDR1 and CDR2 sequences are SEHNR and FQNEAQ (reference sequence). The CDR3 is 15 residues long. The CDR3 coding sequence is TGTGCCAGCAGCTTAGATAGGGGCTCCTACAATGAGCAGTTCTTC. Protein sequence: CASSLDRGSYNEQFF.

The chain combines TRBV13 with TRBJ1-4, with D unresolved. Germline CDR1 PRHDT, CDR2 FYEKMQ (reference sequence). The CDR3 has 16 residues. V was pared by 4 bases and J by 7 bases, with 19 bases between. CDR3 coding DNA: TGTGCCAGCAGCTCGCCGAGAGAGGATGTGGCTGAAAAACTGTTTTTT. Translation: CASSSPREDVAEKLFF.

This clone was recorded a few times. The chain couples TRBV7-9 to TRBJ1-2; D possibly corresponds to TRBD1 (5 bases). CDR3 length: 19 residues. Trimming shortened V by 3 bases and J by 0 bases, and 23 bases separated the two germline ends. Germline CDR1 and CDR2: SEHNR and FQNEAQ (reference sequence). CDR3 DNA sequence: TGTGCCAGCAGCTTGGGGTGGGAGGGGAAGGATTCCCCTAACTATGGCTACACCTTC. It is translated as CASSLGWEGKDSPNYGYTF.

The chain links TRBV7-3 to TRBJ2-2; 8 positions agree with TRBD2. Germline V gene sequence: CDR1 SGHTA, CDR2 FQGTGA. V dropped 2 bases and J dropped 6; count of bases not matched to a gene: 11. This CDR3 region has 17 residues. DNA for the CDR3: TGTGCCAGCAGCTTACACGGGAGGGCCGTCGGAGCCGGGGAGCTGTTTTTT. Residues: CASSLHGRAVGAGELFF. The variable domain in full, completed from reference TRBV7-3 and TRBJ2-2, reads GAGVSQTPSNKVTEKGKYVELRCDPISGHTALYWYRQSLGQGPEFLIYFQGTGAADDSGLPNDRFFAVRPEGSVSTLKIQRTERGDSAVYLCASSLHGRAVGAGELFFGEGSRLTVL.

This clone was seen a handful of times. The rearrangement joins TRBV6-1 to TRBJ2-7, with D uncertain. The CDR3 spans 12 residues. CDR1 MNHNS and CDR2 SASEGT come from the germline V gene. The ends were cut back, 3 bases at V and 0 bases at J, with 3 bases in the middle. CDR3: CASSDSSYEQYF. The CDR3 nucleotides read TGTGCCAGCAGTGACAGCTCCTACGAGCAGTACTTC.

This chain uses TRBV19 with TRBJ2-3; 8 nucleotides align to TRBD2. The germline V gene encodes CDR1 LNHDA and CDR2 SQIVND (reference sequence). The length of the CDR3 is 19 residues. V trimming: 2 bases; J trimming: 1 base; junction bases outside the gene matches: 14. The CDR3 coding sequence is TGTGCCAGTAGTATAACCGGCAGGGCTAGCGGGTGGGGCACAGATACGCAGTATTTT. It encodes CASSITGRASGWGTDTQYF.

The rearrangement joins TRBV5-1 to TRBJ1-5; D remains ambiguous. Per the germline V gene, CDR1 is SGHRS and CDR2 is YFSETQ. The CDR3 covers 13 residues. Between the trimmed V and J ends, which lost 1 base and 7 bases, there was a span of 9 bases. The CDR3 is CASSLSGKQPQHF. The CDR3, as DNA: TGCGCCAGCAGCTTGTCCGGGAAACAGCCCCAGCATTTT. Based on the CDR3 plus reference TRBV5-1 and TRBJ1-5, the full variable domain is KAGVTQTPRYLIKTRGQQVTLSCSPISGHRSVSWYQQTPGQGLQFLFEYFSETQRNKGNFPGRFSGRQFSNSRSEMNVSTLELGDSALYLCASSLSGKQPQHFGDGTRLSIL.

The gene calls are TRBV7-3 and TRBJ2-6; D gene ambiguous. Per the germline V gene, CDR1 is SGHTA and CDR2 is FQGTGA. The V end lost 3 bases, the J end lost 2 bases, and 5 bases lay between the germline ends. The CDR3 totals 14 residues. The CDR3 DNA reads TGTGCCAGCAGCTTGCAGGCTGGGGCCAACGTCCTGACTTTC. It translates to CASSLQAGANVLTF.

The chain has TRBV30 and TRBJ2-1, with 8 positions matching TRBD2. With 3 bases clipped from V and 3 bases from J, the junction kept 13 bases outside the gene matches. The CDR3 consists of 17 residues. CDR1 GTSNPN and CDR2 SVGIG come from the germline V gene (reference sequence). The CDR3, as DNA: TGTGCCTGGAGCGCGGGCCGGGGGGGTGGGAGCTACAATGAGCAGTTCTTC. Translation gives CAWSAGRGGGSYNEQFF.

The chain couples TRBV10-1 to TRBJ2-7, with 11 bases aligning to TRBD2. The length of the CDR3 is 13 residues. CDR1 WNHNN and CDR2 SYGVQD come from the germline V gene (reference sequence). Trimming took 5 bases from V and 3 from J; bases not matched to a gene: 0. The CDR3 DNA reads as TGCGCCAGCAGTACTAGCGGGAGCTACGAGCAGTACTTC. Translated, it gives CASSTSGSYEQYF.

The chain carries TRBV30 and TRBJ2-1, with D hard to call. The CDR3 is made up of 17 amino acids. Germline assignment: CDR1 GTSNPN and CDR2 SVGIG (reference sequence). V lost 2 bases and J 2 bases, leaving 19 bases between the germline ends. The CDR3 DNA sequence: TGTGCCTGGAGTCGAATGTACAGCTCTGAAACCTACAATGAGCAGTTCTTC. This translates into CAWSRMYSSETYNEQFF.

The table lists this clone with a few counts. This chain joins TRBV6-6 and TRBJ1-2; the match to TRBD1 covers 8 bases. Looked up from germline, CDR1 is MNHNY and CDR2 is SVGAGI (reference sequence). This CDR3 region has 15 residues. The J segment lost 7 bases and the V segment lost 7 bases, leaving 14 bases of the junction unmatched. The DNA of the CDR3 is TGTGCCAGCACCCCCCGGGACAGGCCGTCTGGTGGCTACACCTTC. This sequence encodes CASTPRDRPSGGYTF.

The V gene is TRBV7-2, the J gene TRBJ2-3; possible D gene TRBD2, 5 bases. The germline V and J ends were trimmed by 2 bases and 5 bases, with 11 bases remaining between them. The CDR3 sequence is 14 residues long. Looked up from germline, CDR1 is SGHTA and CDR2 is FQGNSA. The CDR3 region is CASSLMLAGDTQYF. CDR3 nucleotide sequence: TGTGCCAGCAGCTTAATGCTCGCGGGAGATACGCAGTATTTT.

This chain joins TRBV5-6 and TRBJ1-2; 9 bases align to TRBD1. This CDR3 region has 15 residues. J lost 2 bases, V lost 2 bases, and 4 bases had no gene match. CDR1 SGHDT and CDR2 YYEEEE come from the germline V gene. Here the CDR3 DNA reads TGTGCCAGCAGCTTAAGGGGACAGGGAAACTATGGCTACACCTTC. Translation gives CASSLRGQGNYGYTF. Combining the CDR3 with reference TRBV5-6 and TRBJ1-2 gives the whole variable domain DAGVTQSPTHLIKTRGQQVTLRCSPKSGHDTVSWYQQALGQGPQFIFQYYEEEERQRGNFPDRFSGHQFPNYSSELNVNALLLGDSALYLCASSLRGQGNYGYTFGSGTRLTVV.